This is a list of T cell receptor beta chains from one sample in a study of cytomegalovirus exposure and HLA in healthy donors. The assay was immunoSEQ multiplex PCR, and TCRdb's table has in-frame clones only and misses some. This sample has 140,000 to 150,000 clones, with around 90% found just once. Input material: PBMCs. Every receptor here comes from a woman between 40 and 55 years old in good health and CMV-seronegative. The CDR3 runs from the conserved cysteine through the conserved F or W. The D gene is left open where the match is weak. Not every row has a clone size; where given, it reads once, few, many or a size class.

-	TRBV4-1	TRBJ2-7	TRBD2	CASSRTGTSAYEQYF	TGCGCCAGCAGCCGGACCGGGACTAGTGCCTACGAGCAGTACTTC
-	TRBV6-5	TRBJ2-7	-	CASSYSYWSGIYEQYF	TGTGCCAGCAGTTACTCTTACTGGTCGGGTATCTACGAGCAGTACTTC
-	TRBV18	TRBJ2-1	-	CASSPATYNEQFF	TGTGCCAGCTCACCAGCTACCTACAATGAGCAGTTCTTC
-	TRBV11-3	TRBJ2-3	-	CASSLGSEDTQYF	TGTGCCAGCAGCTTAGGTTCAGAAGATACGCAGTATTTT
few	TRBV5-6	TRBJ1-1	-	CASSLTGWAEAFF	TGTGCCAGCAGCTTGACAGGGTGGGCTGAAGCTTTCTTT
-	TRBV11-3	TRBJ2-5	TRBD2	CASSLGQSSGRSIRETQYF	TGTGCCAGCAGCTTAGGACAGAGTAGCGGGAGGTCGATCCGAGAGACCCAGTACTTC
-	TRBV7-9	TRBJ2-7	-	CASSPQSGVGEQYF	TGTGCCAGCAGCCCGCAGTCCGGGGTCGGCGAGCAGTACTTC
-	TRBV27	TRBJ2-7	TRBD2	CASSIAGVAYEQYF	TGTGCCAGCAGCATAGCGGGAGTGGCCTACGAGCAGTACTTC
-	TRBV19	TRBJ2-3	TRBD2	CASRPSGSTDTQYF	TGTGCCAGTCGGCCTAGCGGGAGCACAGATACGCAGTATTTT
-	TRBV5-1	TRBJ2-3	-	CASSLLSADTQYF	TGCGCCAGCAGCTTGCTGTCCGCGGATACGCAGTATTTT
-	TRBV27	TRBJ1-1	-	CASRKRENTEAFF	TGTGCCAGCCGTAAGAGGGAGAACACTGAAGCTTTCTTT
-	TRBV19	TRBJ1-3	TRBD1	CASSPTDRGFSGNTIYF	TGTGCCAGTAGTCCGACCGACAGGGGGTTCTCTGGAAACACCATATATTTT
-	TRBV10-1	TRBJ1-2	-	CASSEDKEAYGYTF	TGCGCCAGCAGTGAGGACAAGGAGGCCTATGGCTACACCTTC
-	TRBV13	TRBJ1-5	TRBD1	CASSLSGGPQHF	TGTGCCAGCAGCCTTTCAGGGGGGCCCCAGCATTTT
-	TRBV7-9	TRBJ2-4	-	CASSPRSVQGGNIQYF	TGTGCCAGCAGCCCCCGGTCGGTCCAGGGCGGAAACATTCAGTACTTC